The rows below give T cell receptor beta chains drawn from one sample of a study of shared clonotypes between healthy human individuals. This table comes from immunoSEQ multiplex PCR, and its TCRdb copy is limited to in-frame clones, with some not included. This sample has more than 2,000,000 clones, with approximately 92% found just once. Input material: naive CD4+ T cells sorted from blood. These receptors originate from a man aged 18 to 29 in good health. Both conserved end residues are part of each CDR3. The order of the fields is clone size, V gene, D gene, J gene, CDR3 protein, CDR3 DNA. A D gene is named only where the DNA matches it firmly. Expanded clones are given a class, and other clones once, few, many or no size at all.

size: .
V: TRBV19
D: .
J: TRBJ1-4
CDR3: CASQSRGTNEKLFF
DNA: TGTGCCAGTCAGTCCCGGGGAACTAATGAAAAACTGTTTTTT

size: .
V: TRBV5-4
D: .
J: TRBJ2-2
CDR3: CASRSEVGFGTGELFF
DNA: TGTGCCAGCAGGAGCGAGGTGGGGTTCGGCACCGGGGAGCTGTTTTTT

size: .
V: TRBV18
D: TRBD2
J: TRBJ2-6
CDR3: CASSPSLAGHSGANVLTF
DNA: TGTGCCAGCTCACCATCCCTAGCGGGGCACTCTGGGGCCAACGTCCTGACTTTC

size: .
V: TRBV7-2
D: .
J: TRBJ2-7
CDR3: CASSLAGAGSFHEQYF
DNA: TGTGCCAGCAGCTTAGCTGGGGCGGGCAGTTTCCACGAGCAGTACTTC

size: once
V: TRBV18
D: TRBD1
J: TRBJ2-7
CDR3: CASSPFGQGASYEQYF
DNA: TGTGCCAGCTCACCCTTCGGACAGGGGGCATCCTACGAGCAGTACTTC

size: .
V: TRBV4-1
D: .
J: TRBJ2-7
CDR3: CASSQDITGYEQYF
DNA: TGCGCCAGCAGCCAAGATATCACAGGCTACGAGCAGTACTTC

size: .
V: TRBV27
D: .
J: TRBJ2-7
CDR3: CASSSRDSLGQYF
DNA: TGTGCCAGCAGTTCAAGGGACTCTCTCGGGCAGTACTTC

size: .
V: TRBV19
D: .
J: TRBJ1-4
CDR3: CASSIDPPKPTTNEKLFF
DNA: TGTGCCAGTAGTATAGATCCCCCTAAACCGACAACTAATGAAAAACTGTTTTTT

size: .
V: TRBV2
D: TRBD2
J: TRBJ2-5
CDR3: CASRPGRLAGAETQYF
DNA: TGTGCCAGCAGGCCGGGGAGGCTAGCGGGAGCGGAGACCCAGTACTTC

size: .
V: TRBV5-6
D: .
J: TRBJ1-1
CDR3: CASRVRDNSNTEAFF
DNA: TGTGCCAGCAGAGTACGGGACAATTCGAACACTGAAGCTTTCTTT

size: .
V: TRBV5-1
D: .
J: TRBJ2-7
CDR3: CASSLGDIGYEQYF
DNA: TGCGCCAGCAGCTTGGGGGACATAGGGTACGAGCAGTACTTC

size: few
V: TRBV5-1
D: .
J: TRBJ2-3
CDR3: CASSLDLPTDTQYF
DNA: TGCGCCAGCAGCTTGGATCTTCCGACAGATACGCAGTATTTT

size: .
V: TRBV7-9
D: TRBD1
J: TRBJ1-2
CDR3: CASSAGADRGPHYGYTF
DNA: TGTGCCAGCAGCGCCGGGGCCGACAGGGGGCCTCACTATGGCTACACCTTC

size: .
V: TRBV7-2
D: .
J: TRBJ2-5
CDR3: CASSLVGGHGETQYF
DNA: TGTGCCAGCAGCTTAGTCGGGGGGCATGGAGAGACCCAGTACTTC

size: .
V: TRBV30
D: .
J: TRBJ1-4
CDR3: CAWTHPGNEKLFF
DNA: TGTGCCTGGACCCACCCAGGCAATGAAAAACTGTTTTTT

size: .
V: TRBV6-1
D: .
J: TRBJ1-4
CDR3: CASKSQVSVNEKLFF
DNA: TGTGCCAGCAAGTCGCAAGTCTCCGTTAATGAAAAACTGTTTTTT

size: once
V: TRBV6-4
D: .
J: TRBJ2-5
CDR3: CASTPRQAKETQYF
DNA: TGTGCCAGCACCCCCAGGCAGGCTAAAGAGACCCAGTACTTC

size: .
V: TRBV28
D: .
J: TRBJ1-4
CDR3: CASSLAWDEKLFF
DNA: TGTGCCAGCAGCCTCGCTTGGGATGAAAAACTGTTTTTT

size: .
V: TRBV19
D: .
J: TRBJ1-5
CDR3: CASSETGTLGNQPQHF
DNA: TGTGCCAGTAGTGAAACCGGGACTTTGGGCAATCAGCCCCAGCATTTT

size: once
V: TRBV27
D: .
J: TRBJ2-3
CDR3: CASSLFRDPMRTDTQYF
DNA: TGTGCCAGCAGTCTCTTCCGGGACCCCATGCGCACAGATACGCAGTATTTT

size: .
V: TRBV5-6
D: .
J: TRBJ1-5
CDR3: CASSISDGGNQPQHF
DNA: TGTGCCAGCAGCATATCGGACGGCGGCAATCAGCCCCAGCATTTT

size: .
V: TRBV25-1
D: TRBD1
J: TRBJ1-1
CDR3: CASSESIRGRTEAFF
DNA: TGTGCCAGCAGCGAATCCATCAGGGGGCGGACTGAAGCTTTCTTT

size: .
V: TRBV7-2
D: TRBD1
J: TRBJ1-6
CDR3: CASSLDSDRADNSPLHF
DNA: TGTGCCAGCAGCTTAGACTCGGACAGGGCTGATAATTCACCCCTCCACTTT

size: .
V: TRBV4-1
D: .
J: TRBJ2-1
CDR3: CASSLPVGGDNEQFF
DNA: TGCGCCAGCAGCCTCCCCGTCGGGGGAGACAATGAGCAGTTCTTC

size: .
V: TRBV6-5
D: .
J: TRBJ2-1
CDR3: CASSYGGSSRYNEQFF
DNA: TGTGCCAGCAGTTACGGGGGGTCTAGCAGGTACAATGAGCAGTTCTTC

size: .
V: TRBV19
D: .
J: TRBJ1-5
CDR3: CASSIGQGSHRPQHF
DNA: TGTGCCAGTAGTATAGGTCAGGGGTCCCATCGACCCCAGCATTTT

size: .
V: TRBV7-2
D: TRBD2
J: TRBJ2-1
CDR3: CASSPDGGLAGHNEQFF
DNA: TGTGCCAGCAGCCCAGACGGGGGACTAGCGGGACACAATGAGCAGTTCTTC

size: .
V: TRBV4-3
D: TRBD2
J: TRBJ2-7
CDR3: CASSQDASGRVYEQYF
DNA: TGCGCCAGCAGCCAAGATGCTAGCGGGAGGGTCTACGAGCAGTACTTC

size: .
V: TRBV5-6
D: .
J: TRBJ2-7
CDR3: CASSQYSYGGEQYF
DNA: TGTGCCAGCAGCCAATATTCATATGGGGGCGAGCAGTACTTC

size: .
V: TRBV6-6
D: TRBD1
J: TRBJ1-5
CDR3: CASSSVDRGSNQPQHF
DNA: TGTGCCAGCAGTTCCGTGGACAGGGGGTCTAATCAGCCCCAGCATTTT

size: .
V: TRBV6-6
D: .
J: TRBJ1-5
CDR3: CASRSDGYSNQPQHF
DNA: TGTGCCAGCAGATCGGACGGGTATAGCAATCAGCCCCAGCATTTT

size: .
V: TRBV6-6
D: .
J: TRBJ1-2
CDR3: CASSYPPDGGYTF
DNA: TGTGCCAGCAGTTACCCGCCCGACGGAGGCTACACCTTC

size: .
V: TRBV6-6
D: .
J: TRBJ2-7
CDR3: CASKTEYEQYF
DNA: TGTGCCAGCAAAACAGAGTACGAGCAGTACTTC

size: .
V: TRBV18
D: .
J: TRBJ1-4
CDR3: CASSPGPNEKLFF
DNA: TGTGCCAGCTCACCAGGGCCTAATGAAAAACTGTTTTTT

size: .
V: TRBV28
D: TRBD1
J: TRBJ2-7
CDR3: CASRTGTGPSYEQYF
DNA: TGTGCCAGCAGAACTGGGACAGGGCCTTCCTACGAGCAGTACTTC

size: .
V: TRBV6-6
D: TRBD1
J: TRBJ2-7
CDR3: CASRTGTGSGEQYF
DNA: TGTGCCAGCAGAACCGGGACAGGTTCCGGCGAGCAGTACTTC

size: .
V: TRBV9
D: .
J: TRBJ1-4
CDR3: CASSSRTSTNEKLFF
DNA: TGTGCCAGCAGCTCCCGGACCTCAACTAATGAAAAACTGTTTTTT

size: .
V: TRBV7-2
D: .
J: TRBJ2-2
CDR3: CASSLQDSYTGELFF
DNA: TGTGCCAGCAGCCTCCAGGACAGCTACACCGGGGAGCTGTTTTTT

size: .
V: TRBV15
D: .
J: TRBJ2-7
CDR3: CATSRDRATPANSYEQYF
DNA: TGTGCCACCAGCAGAGATCGTGCAACGCCAGCCAATTCCTACGAGCAGTACTTC

size: .
V: TRBV4-1
D: .
J: TRBJ2-7
CDR3: CASSSAPSPTYEQYF
DNA: TGCGCCAGCAGTTCCGCCCCGTCGCCAACCTACGAGCAGTACTTC

size: .
V: TRBV5-6
D: .
J: TRBJ1-5
CDR3: CASSGGTGNQPQHF
DNA: TGTGCCAGCAGCGGGGGGACGGGCAATCAGCCCCAGCATTTT

size: .
V: TRBV7-6
D: .
J: TRBJ2-2
CDR3: CASSLAAFLPGELFF
DNA: TGTGCCAGCAGCTTAGCGGCGTTTCTACCCGGGGAGCTGTTTTTT

size: .
V: TRBV2
D: .
J: TRBJ2-1
CDR3: CASSEGGRSGSYNEQFF
DNA: TGTGCCAGCAGTGAAGGTGGGAGGAGCGGCTCCTACAATGAGCAGTTCTTC

size: few
V: TRBV10-2
D: .
J: TRBJ1-2
CDR3: CASSESRTAYGYTF
DNA: TGCGCCAGCAGTGAGTCTAGAACAGCCTATGGCTACACCTTC

size: once
V: TRBV7-2
D: .
J: TRBJ1-5
CDR3: CASSLDAGFLQPQHF
DNA: TGTGCCAGCAGCTTAGATGCAGGGTTCCTACAGCCCCAGCATTTT

size: .
V: TRBV10-2
D: TRBD1
J: TRBJ2-7
CDR3: CASSHRGTVTYEQYF
DNA: TGCGCCAGCAGCCACCGAGGGACAGTAACCTACGAGCAGTACTTC

size: .
V: TRBV2
D: .
J: TRBJ1-2
CDR3: CASSTRGSGYTF
DNA: TGTGCCAGCAGTACCAGGGGTTCTGGCTACACCTTC

size: once
V: TRBV5-1
D: .
J: TRBJ1-4
CDR3: CASSLNPTVINEKLFF
DNA: TGCGCCAGCAGCTTGAACCCGACGGTGATTAATGAAAAACTGTTTTTT

size: .
V: TRBV10-3
D: TRBD2
J: TRBJ2-5
CDR3: CAISETPLAGGLPARQETQYF
DNA: TGTGCCATCAGTGAAACCCCCCTAGCGGGGGGCCTACCCGCCCGCCAAGAGACCCAGTACTTC

size: .
V: TRBV11-1
D: .
J: TRBJ1-2
CDR3: CASSLIQGMGYTF
DNA: TGTGCCAGCAGCTTAATCCAGGGAATGGGCTACACCTTC

size: .
V: TRBV5-1
D: TRBD1
J: TRBJ2-7
CDR3: CASRSGTGSRNEQYF
DNA: TGCGCCAGCAGGTCCGGGACAGGGTCCCGGAACGAGCAGTACTTC

size: once
V: TRBV18
D: TRBD2
J: TRBJ2-1
CDR3: CASSSLAGGGYNEQFF
DNA: TGTGCCAGCTCATCCTTAGCGGGAGGGGGCTACAATGAGCAGTTCTTC

size: .
V: TRBV5-1
D: TRBD2
J: TRBJ2-7
CDR3: CASSLGGGPSYEQYF
DNA: TGCGCCAGCAGCTTGGGCGGGGGGCCATCCTACGAGCAGTACTTC

size: .
V: TRBV6-5
D: TRBD1
J: TRBJ1-2
CDR3: CASSQTPGQGGGYTF
DNA: TGTGCCAGCAGCCAAACGCCGGGACAGGGTGGAGGCTACACCTTC

size: .
V: TRBV27
D: TRBD1
J: TRBJ1-2
CDR3: CASSRSTGSYGYTF
DNA: TGTGCCAGCAGTCGTTCGACAGGGAGCTATGGCTACACCTTC

size: .
V: TRBV5-1
D: TRBD2
J: TRBJ2-3
CDR3: CASSLAVGLAGTDTQYF
DNA: TGCGCCAGCAGCTTGGCGGTCGGACTAGCGGGCACAGATACGCAGTATTTT

size: few
V: TRBV7-8
D: TRBD1
J: TRBJ1-1
CDR3: CASSWTGDTEAFF
DNA: TGTGCCAGCAGCTGGACAGGGGACACTGAAGCTTTCTTT